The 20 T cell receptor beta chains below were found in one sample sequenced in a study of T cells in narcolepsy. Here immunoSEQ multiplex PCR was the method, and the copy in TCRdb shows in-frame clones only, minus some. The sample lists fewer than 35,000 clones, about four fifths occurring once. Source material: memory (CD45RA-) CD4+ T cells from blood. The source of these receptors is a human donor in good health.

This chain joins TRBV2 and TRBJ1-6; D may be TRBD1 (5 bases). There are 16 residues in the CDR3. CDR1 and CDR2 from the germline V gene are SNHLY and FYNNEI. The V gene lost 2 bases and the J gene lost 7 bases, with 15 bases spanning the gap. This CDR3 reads CASSESMTDLNSPLHF. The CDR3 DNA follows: TGTGCCAGCAGTGAAAGTATGACAGATCTAAATTCACCCCTCCACTTT.

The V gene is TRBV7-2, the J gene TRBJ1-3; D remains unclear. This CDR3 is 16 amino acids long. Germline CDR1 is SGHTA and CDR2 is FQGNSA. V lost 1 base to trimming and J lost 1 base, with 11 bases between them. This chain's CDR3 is CASSLGPQRSGNTIYF. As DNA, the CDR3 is TGTGCCAGCAGCTTAGGGCCACAAAGATCTGGAAACACCATATATTTT.

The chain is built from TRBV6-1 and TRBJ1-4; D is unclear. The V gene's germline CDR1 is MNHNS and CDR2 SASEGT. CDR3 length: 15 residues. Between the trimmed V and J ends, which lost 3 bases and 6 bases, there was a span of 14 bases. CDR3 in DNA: TGTGCCAGCAGTGATGAGGCAGGACCTCATGAAAAACTGTTTTTT. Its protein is CASSDEAGPHEKLFF.

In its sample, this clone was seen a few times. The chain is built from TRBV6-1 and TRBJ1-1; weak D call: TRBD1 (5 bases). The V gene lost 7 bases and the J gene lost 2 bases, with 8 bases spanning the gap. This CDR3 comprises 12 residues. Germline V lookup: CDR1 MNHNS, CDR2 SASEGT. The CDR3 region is CASITGNTEAFF. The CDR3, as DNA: TGTGCCAGCATTACAGGTAACACTGAAGCTTTCTTT.

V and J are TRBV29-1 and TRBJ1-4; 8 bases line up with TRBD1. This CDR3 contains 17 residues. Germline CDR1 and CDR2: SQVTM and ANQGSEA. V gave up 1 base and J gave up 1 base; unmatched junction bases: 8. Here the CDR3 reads CSVEAGRGQGTNEKLFF. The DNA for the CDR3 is TGCAGCGTTGAAGCCGGCAGGGGGCAGGGAACTAATGAAAAACTGTTTTTT.

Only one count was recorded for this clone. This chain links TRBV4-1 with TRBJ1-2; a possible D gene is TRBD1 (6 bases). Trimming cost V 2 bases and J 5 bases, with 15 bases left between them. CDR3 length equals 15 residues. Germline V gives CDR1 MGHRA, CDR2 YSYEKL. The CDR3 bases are TGCGCCAGCAGCCAAACACCAGGGGCCCTTTATGGCTACACCTTC. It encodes CASSQTPGALYGYTF.

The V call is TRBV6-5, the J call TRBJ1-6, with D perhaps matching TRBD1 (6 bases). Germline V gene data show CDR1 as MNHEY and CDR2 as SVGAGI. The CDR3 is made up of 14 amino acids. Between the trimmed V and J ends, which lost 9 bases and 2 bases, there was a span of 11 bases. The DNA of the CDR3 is TGTGCCAGTACAGGGCGCACCTATAATTCACCCCTCCACTTT. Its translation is CASTGRTYNSPLHF.

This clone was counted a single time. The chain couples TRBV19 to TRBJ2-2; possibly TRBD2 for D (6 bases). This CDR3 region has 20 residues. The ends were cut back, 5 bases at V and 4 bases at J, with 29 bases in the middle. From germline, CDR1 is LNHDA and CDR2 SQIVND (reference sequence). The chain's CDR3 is CASSPWFAGGRAGTTGELFF. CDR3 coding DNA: TGTGCCAGTAGTCCTTGGTTCGCCGGGGGTCGTGCCGGGACCACCGGGGAGCTGTTTTTT.

The CDR3 bases are TGCAGTGCTACCCGTGACTACGAGCAGTACTTC. Its translation is CSATRDYEQYF. The V gene is TRBV20-1, the J gene TRBJ2-7; D ambiguous. The CDR3 runs 11 residues. Germline V gene data show CDR1 as DFQATT and CDR2 as SNEGSKA (reference sequence). The V end was cut by 4 bases, the J end by 3 bases, with 7 bases between.

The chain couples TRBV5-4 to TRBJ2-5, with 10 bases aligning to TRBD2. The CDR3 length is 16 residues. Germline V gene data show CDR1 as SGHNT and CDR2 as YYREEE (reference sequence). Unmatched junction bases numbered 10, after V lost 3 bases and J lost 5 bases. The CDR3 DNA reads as TGTGCCAGCAGCTCCGAAAAGCGGGGGGGAGTGGAGACCCAGTACTTC. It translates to CASSSEKRGGVETQYF.

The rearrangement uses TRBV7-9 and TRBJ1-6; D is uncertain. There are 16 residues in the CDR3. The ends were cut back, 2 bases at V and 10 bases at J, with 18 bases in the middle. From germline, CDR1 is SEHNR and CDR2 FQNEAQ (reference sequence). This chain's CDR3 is CASSLRLPGRESPLHF. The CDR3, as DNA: TGTGCCAGCAGCTTACGTCTCCCGGGCCGGGAATCACCCCTCCACTTT.

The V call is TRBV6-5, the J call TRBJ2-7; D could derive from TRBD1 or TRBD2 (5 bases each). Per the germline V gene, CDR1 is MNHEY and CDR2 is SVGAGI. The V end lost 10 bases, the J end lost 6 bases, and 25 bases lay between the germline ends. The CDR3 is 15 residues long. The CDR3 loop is CATQPTGRGFTEQYV. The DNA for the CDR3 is TGTGCCACCCAACCCACGGGACGGGGATTTACCGAGCAGTACGTC.

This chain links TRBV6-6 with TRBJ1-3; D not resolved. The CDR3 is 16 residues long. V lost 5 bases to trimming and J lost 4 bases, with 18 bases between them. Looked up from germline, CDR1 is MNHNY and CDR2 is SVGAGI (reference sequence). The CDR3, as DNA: TGTGCCAGCAGTCCCTTTAGTCGATCCCGCGGAAACACCATATATTTT. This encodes CASSPFSRSRGNTIYF.

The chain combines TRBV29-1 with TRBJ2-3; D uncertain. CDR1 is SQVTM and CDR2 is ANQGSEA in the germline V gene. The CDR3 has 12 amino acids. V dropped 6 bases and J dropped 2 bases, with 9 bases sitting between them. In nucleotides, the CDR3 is TGCAGCGTGCAACAAAACACAGATACGCAGTATTTT. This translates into CSVQQNTDTQYF.

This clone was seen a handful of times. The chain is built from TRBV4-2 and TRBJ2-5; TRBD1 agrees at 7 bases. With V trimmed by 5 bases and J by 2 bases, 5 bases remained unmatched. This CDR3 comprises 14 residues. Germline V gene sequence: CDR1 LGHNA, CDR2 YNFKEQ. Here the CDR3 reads CASSDRGQQETQYF. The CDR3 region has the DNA TGTGCCAGCAGCGATCGGGGACAGCAAGAGACCCAGTACTTC.

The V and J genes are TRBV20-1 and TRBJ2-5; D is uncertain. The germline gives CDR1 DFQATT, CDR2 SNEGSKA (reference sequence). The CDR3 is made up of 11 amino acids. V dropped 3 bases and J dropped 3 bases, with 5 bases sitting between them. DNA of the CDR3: TGCAGTGCTAGCAGGAAAGAGACCCAGTACTTC. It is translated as CSASRKETQYF.

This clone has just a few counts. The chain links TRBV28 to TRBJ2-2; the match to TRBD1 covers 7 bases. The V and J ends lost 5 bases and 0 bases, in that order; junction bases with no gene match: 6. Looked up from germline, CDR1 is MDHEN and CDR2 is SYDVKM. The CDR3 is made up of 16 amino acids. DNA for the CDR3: TGTGCCAGCAGTACCCTCGGACAGGCGAACACCGGGGAGCTGTTTTTT. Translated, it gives CASSTLGQANTGELFF.

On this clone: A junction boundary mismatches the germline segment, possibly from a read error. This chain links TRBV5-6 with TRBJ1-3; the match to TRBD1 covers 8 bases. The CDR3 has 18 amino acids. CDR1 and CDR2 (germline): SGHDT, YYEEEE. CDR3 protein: CTSNLRGTGQLGGNTIYF. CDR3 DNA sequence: TGTACCAGCAACCTCAGGGGGACAGGCCAGTTGGGAGGAAACACCATATATTTT.

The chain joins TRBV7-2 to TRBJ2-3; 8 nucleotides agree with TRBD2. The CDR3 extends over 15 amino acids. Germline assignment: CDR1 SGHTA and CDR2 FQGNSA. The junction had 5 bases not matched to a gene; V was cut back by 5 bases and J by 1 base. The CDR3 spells CASSPAGARTDTQYF. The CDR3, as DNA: TGTGCCAGCAGCCCAGCGGGGGCGCGCACAGATACGCAGTATTTT.

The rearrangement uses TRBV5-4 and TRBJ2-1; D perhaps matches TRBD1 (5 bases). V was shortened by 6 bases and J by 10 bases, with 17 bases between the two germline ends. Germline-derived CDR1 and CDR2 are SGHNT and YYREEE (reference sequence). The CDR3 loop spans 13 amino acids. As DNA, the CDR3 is TGTGCCAGCACCCGTCAGGGTAATGAGGAGCAGTTCTTC. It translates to CASTRQGNEEQFF. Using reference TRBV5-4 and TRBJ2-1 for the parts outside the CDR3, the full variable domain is ETGVTQSPTHLIKTRGQQVTLRCSSQSGHNTVSWYQQALGQGPQFIFQYYREEENGRGNFPPRFSGLQFPNYSSELNVNALELDDSALYLCASTRQGNEEQFFGPGTRLTVL.